The 27 T cell receptor beta chains in this list originate from one sample, sequenced in a study of PD-1 blockade in classical Hodgkin lymphoma. Some clones are missing from TCRdb's copy, which holds only in-frame ones; the method was immunoSEQ multiplex PCR. The table records around 32,000 clones, 88% of them present only once. Stated time point: newly diagnosed, previously untreated cHL patient sample. Researchers report purifying CD4+ T cells from thawed PBMCs by magnetic negative selection. Sequencing was done on a sample of CD4+ T cells from blood. The receptor set was obtained from a human donor with classical Hodgkin lymphoma.

The rearrangement joins TRBV5-6 to TRBJ2-3; D might be TRBD2 (6 bases). Trimming stripped 2 bases from V and 1 base from J, with 8 bases between. There are 14 residues in the CDR3. Per the germline V gene, CDR1 is SGHDT and CDR2 is YYEEEE. The CDR3 DNA follows: TGTGCCAGCAGCTTATCGGGGGGCACAGATACGCAGTATTTT. As protein: CASSLSGGTDTQYF.

The chain is built from TRBV18 and TRBJ1-1; TRBD1 agrees at 10 bases. Trimming removed 4 bases from V and 6 bases from J; junction bases left unmatched: 5. The V gene's germline CDR1 is KGHSH and CDR2 LQKENI. CDR3 size: 14 residues. CDR3 sequence reads: CASSQDRGLAEAFF. In DNA, the CDR3 is TGTGCCAGCTCACAGGACAGGGGGTTAGCTGAAGCTTTCTTT.

The chain employs TRBV6-6 and TRBJ1-2; 9 nucleotides line up with TRBD1. With 5 bases clipped from V and 2 bases from J, the junction kept 6 bases outside the gene matches. This CDR3 comprises 15 residues. Germline V gene lookup returns CDR1 MNHNY and CDR2 SVGAGI (reference sequence). The CDR3 sequence is CASSQNRGRNYGYTF. CDR3 DNA sequence: TGTGCCAGCAGTCAAAACAGGGGGCGGAACTATGGCTACACCTTC.

Concerning this clone: One end of the junction fails to match germline, which may point to a read error. This chain links TRBV11-1 with TRBJ2-2, with a tentative D call TRBD1 (5 bases). The CDR3 totals 15 residues. The V gene's germline CDR1 is SGHAT and CDR2 FQDESV (reference sequence). CDR3 sequence reads: CACSFVQGPTGELFF. CDR3 DNA sequence: TGTGCCTGCAGCTTCGTGCAGGGCCCCACCGGGGAGCTGTTTTTT.

This rearrangement joins TRBV7-2 to TRBJ2-3; 9 nucleotides align to TRBD1. The CDR3 contains 16 residues. Germline loops: CDR1 SGHTA, CDR2 FQGNSA. Unmatched junction bases numbered 13, after V lost 1 base and J lost 11 bases. This CDR3 reads CASSLGRTGDERGQYF. The CDR3, as DNA: TGTGCCAGCAGCTTAGGACGGACAGGGGACGAGCGGGGGCAGTATTTT.

V usage is TRBV27 and J usage is TRBJ2-7, with 9 bases identical to TRBD2. This CDR3 spans 13 amino acids. Per the germline V gene, CDR1 is MNHEY and CDR2 is SMNVEV (reference sequence). The ends lost 8 bases at V and 3 bases at J; junction bases unmatched: 5. CDR3 sequence reads: CASWPSGNYEQYF. Written as DNA, the CDR3 is TGTGCCAGCTGGCCTAGCGGGAACTACGAGCAGTACTTC.

V and J are TRBV19 and TRBJ2-3; 7 nucleotides match TRBD2. The germline V gene has CDR1 LNHDA and CDR2 SQIVND (reference sequence). After removal of 6 bases from V and 2 bases from J, the junction contained 5 bases not matched to a gene. The CDR3 consists of 14 residues. This CDR3 is CASRWGGVTDTQYF. In DNA form, the CDR3 reads TGTGCCAGTAGATGGGGGGGGGTCACAGATACGCAGTATTTT.

The chain combines TRBV7-9 with TRBJ2-1; the D is unclear. CDR1 and CDR2 from the germline V gene are SEHNR and FQNEAQ (reference sequence). The CDR3 totals 14 residues. Between the trimmed V and J ends, which lost 0 bases and 7 bases, there was a span of 10 bases. The CDR3 region has the DNA TGTGCCAGCAGCTTAGCCCAAGTAGGGAATGAGCAGTTCTTC. Residues: CASSLAQVGNEQFF.

V usage is TRBV6-4 and J usage is TRBJ1-2; no firm D call. The CDR3 totals 14 residues. V lost 6 bases and J 1 base, leaving 12 bases between the germline ends. The V gene's germline CDR1 is MRHNA and CDR2 SNTAGT. The CDR3 sequence is CASSPSVVNYGYTF. In DNA form, the CDR3 reads TGTGCCAGCAGCCCCAGCGTTGTTAACTATGGCTACACCTTC.

This sequence joins TRBV29-1 and TRBJ2-3; no firm D call. The V gene's germline CDR1 is SQVTM and CDR2 ANQGSEA. CDR3 length equals 13 residues. Between the trimmed V and J ends, which lost 3 bases and 4 bases, there was a span of 11 bases. The CDR3 bases are TGCAGCGTTGAGAGGAGATTGGCAGATACGCAGTATTTT. As protein: CSVERRLADTQYF.

The chain has TRBV19 and TRBJ2-7; D possibly uses TRBD1 or TRBD2 (5 bases each). The germline V gene has CDR1 LNHDA and CDR2 SQIVND (reference sequence). This CDR3 is 14 amino acids long. With 4 bases removed from V and 1 base from J, the gap between germline ends came to 11 bases. DNA for the CDR3: TGTGCCAGTAGTACCCGGGACGGATCCTACGAGCAGTACGTC. Its protein product is CASSTRDGSYEQYV.

This chain uses TRBV5-1 with TRBJ2-3, with TRBD2 identical over 14 bases. Germline V CDR1 and CDR2: SGHRS, YFSETQ. The J segment lost 3 bases and the V segment lost 4 bases, leaving 10 bases of the junction unmatched. The CDR3 length is 18 residues. The CDR3 loop reads CASSAGGLAGGWTDTQYF. The CDR3 DNA reads TGCGCCAGCAGCGCGGGCGGACTAGCGGGAGGATGGACAGATACGCAGTATTTT.

This clone was found once. The gene calls are TRBV18 and TRBJ1-6; D call uncertain. The CDR3 runs to 14 residues. Germline values: CDR1 KGHSH, CDR2 LQKENI. V dropped 1 base and J dropped 4 bases, with 5 bases sitting between them. The CDR3 DNA sequence: TGTGCCAGCTCACCACTACCGTATAATTCACCCCTCCACTTT. Protein sequence: CASSPLPYNSPLHF.

The CDR3 bases are TGTGCCAGCTCACGGGGAAGTCCTGGAAACACCATATATTTT. Protein product: CASSRGSPGNTIYF. The chain uses TRBV18 and TRBJ1-3; D unclear. The CDR3 runs to 14 residues. CDR1 KGHSH and CDR2 LQKENI come from the germline V gene. V was shortened by 4 bases and J by 2 bases, with 9 bases between the two germline ends.

This clone was seen a single time. The chain uses TRBV14 and TRBJ2-1, with D tentatively TRBD1 (6 bases). The germline V gene encodes CDR1 SGHDN and CDR2 FVKESK. The length of the CDR3 is 15 residues. Between the trimmed V and J ends, which lost 3 bases and 9 bases, there was a span of 18 bases. The CDR3 sequence: CASSQVGGVSIEQFF. CDR3 coding DNA: TGTGCCAGCAGCCAGGTAGGGGGAGTGTCCATTGAGCAGTTCTTC.

A single count supports this clone. The chain joins TRBV6-4 to TRBJ2-5; D call uncertain. The CDR3 consists of 13 residues. Germline V lookup: CDR1 MRHNA, CDR2 SNTAGT. Deletions cut 3 bases from V and 4 bases from J, with 9 bases between. CDR3 DNA: TGTGCCAGCAGTGAGAGCGCCGGAGAGACCCAGTACTTC. This gives the protein CASSESAGETQYF.

The DNA of the CDR3 is TGCGCCAGCAGCCAAGATCGGGCGGCTGGAAACACCATATATTTT. Its protein product is CASSQDRAAGNTIYF. This chain uses TRBV4-1 with TRBJ1-3, with D unresolved. The CDR3 runs to 15 residues. Trimming took off 0 bases at V and 2 bases at J, with 8 bases between the two ends. From germline, CDR1 is MGHRA and CDR2 YSYEKL.

This sequence joins TRBV5-1 and TRBJ2-1, with 10 bases that match TRBD2. Trimming removed 3 bases from V and 10 bases from J; junction bases left unmatched: 7. The CDR3 consists of 14 residues. Germline V CDR1 and CDR2: SGHRS, YFSETQ. The CDR3 region has the DNA TGCGCCAGCAGCTCCGGGTCTAGCGGGAGAGAGCAGTTCTTC. It specifies CASSSGSSGREQFF. The entire variable domain, with the rest obtained from reference TRBV5-1 and TRBJ2-1, is as follows: KAGVTQTPRYLIKTRGQQVTLSCSPISGHRSVSWYQQTPGQGLQFLFEYFSETQRNKGNFPGRFSGRQFSNSRSEMNVSTLELGDSALYLCASSSGSSGREQFFGPGTRLTVL.

This chain uses TRBV5-6 with TRBJ1-3; D is uncertain. V lost 0 bases and J 5 bases, leaving 9 bases between the germline ends. This CDR3 is 14 amino acids long. The germline gives CDR1 SGHDT, CDR2 YYEEEE. The CDR3 is CASSLAGRRNTIYF. The CDR3 coding sequence is TGTGCCAGCAGCTTGGCTGGCAGGAGAAACACCATATATTTT.

The J gene is TRBJ1-2, the V gene TRBV28, with D perhaps TRBD1 (5 bases). The CDR3 runs 14 residues. Germline CDR1 MDHEN, CDR2 SYDVKM. Trimming took 4 bases from V and 5 from J, leaving 14 bases between them. This CDR3 is CASSSHGHEYGYTF. The CDR3 bases are TGTGCCAGCAGTTCCCACGGACATGAGTATGGCTACACCTTC.

The chain has TRBV5-1 and TRBJ1-4, with 8 bases fitting TRBD1. The V and J ends lost 1 base and 11 bases, in that order; junction bases with no gene match: 7. Per germline, CDR1 SGHRS and CDR2 YFSETQ. The CDR3 covers 14 residues. This CDR3 reads CASSLTGQGEKLFF. The DNA of the CDR3 is TGCGCCAGCAGCTTGACCGGACAGGGTGAGAAACTGTTTTTT.

This clone has only one observation. The junction departs from germline at one end; a sequencing error may be responsible. This sequence joins TRBV7-6 and TRBJ2-1; possible D gene TRBD2, 5 bases. This CDR3 has 13 residues. Germline lookup yields CDR1 SGHVS and CDR2 FNYEAQ. The CDR3 reads CASSPGSSSALVF. CDR3 nucleotides: TGTGCCAGCAGCCCGGGGAGCTCCTCGGCACTAGTCTTC.

The chain is built from TRBV18 and TRBJ1-5; D is undetermined. Germline CDR1 and CDR2: KGHSH and LQKENI. There are 13 residues in the CDR3. Trimming pared 4 bases from V and 5 bases from J, leaving 9 bases between. The CDR3 nucleotides are TGTGCCAGCTCACTCTCAGCCGATCAGCCCCAGCATTTT. Translation gives CASSLSADQPQHF.

The chain combines TRBV6-5 with TRBJ1-1, with D tentatively TRBD1 (5 bases). With 5 bases removed from V and 6 bases from J, the gap between germline ends came to 16 bases. CDR1 and CDR2 (germline): MNHEY, SVGAGI. This CDR3 comprises 14 residues. The CDR3 nucleotides are TGTGCCAGCAGTCCACAAGGGGCCTTCGCTGAAGCTTTCTTT. It specifies CASSPQGAFAEAFF.

This rearrangement joins TRBV7-3 to TRBJ1-1, with a tentative D call TRBD1 (5 bases). The CDR3 covers 15 residues. Trimming cost V 1 base and J 2 bases, with 11 bases left between them. Germline lookup yields CDR1 SGHTA and CDR2 FQGTGA. CDR3 bases: TGTGCCAGCAGCTTAATGGGGGGGTTTAACACTGAAGCTTTCTTT. This encodes CASSLMGGFNTEAFF. Full variable domain (rest looked up from reference TRBV7-3 and TRBJ1-1): GAGVSQTPSNKVTEKGKYVELRCDPISGHTALYWYRQSLGQGPEFLIYFQGTGAADDSGLPNDRFFAVRPEGSVSTLKIQRTERGDSAVYLCASSLMGGFNTEAFFGQGTRLTVV.

This chain links TRBV6-1 with TRBJ1-2; no reliable D call. Germline V gene lookup returns CDR1 MNHNS and CDR2 SASEGT. The CDR3 sequence is 13 residues long. V was trimmed by 8 bases and J by 1 base, leaving 11 bases between them. The CDR3 region is CASPGGSNYGYTF. CDR3 sequence (DNA): TGTGCCAGCCCTGGAGGGAGTAACTATGGCTACACCTTC.

This clone was found once. The genes are TRBV11-2 and TRBJ1-1; TRBD1 is a possible D gene (5 bases). Germline V gene sequence: CDR1 SGHAT, CDR2 FQNNGV. V was cut by 5 bases and J by 8 bases, with 15 bases left in between. The CDR3 runs 13 residues. The CDR3 bases are TGTGCCAGCAGCCAACCCGGGGCGCTAGAAGCTTTCTTT. This translates into CASSQPGALEAFF.